The 22 T cell receptor beta chains below were found in one sample sequenced in a study of T cell changes during pregnancy in multiple sclerosis (dated by TCRdb to the late 2010s). The method behind the library was the immunoSEQ multiplex PCR assay. TCRdb holds this immuneACCESS table with in-frame rearrangements only. Some clones are missing; in checked studies, unresolved V genes explain under half, and the rest has no known cause. The sample includes roughly 38,000 clones, with around nine tenths observed a single time. The top ten hold approximately 0.67% of the sample. Here the sequenced sample was CD4+ T cells from peripheral blood mononuclear cells, taken in the second trimester of pregnancy. The receptor set was obtained from a female donor in good health, enrolled as a control in a pregnancy study.

This clone was counted a single time. The chain joins TRBV28 to TRBJ1-5; 8 positions match TRBD1. V shed 8 bases and J 5 bases; nucleotides not matched to a gene: 5. The germline V gene has CDR1 MDHEN and CDR2 SYDVKM. This CDR3 region has 13 residues. The CDR3, as DNA: TGTGCCAGCCGGGACAGGAGTCATCAGCCCCAGCATTTT. Protein sequence: CASRDRSHQPQHF. Combining the CDR3 with reference TRBV28 and TRBJ1-5 gives the whole variable domain DVKVTQSSRYLVKRTGEKVFLECVQDMDHENMFWYRQDPGLGLRLIYFSYDVKMKEKGDIPEGYSVSREKKERFSLILESASTNQTSMYLCASRDRSHQPQHFGDGTRLSIL.

The chain employs TRBV5-4 and TRBJ2-7; the match to TRBD1 covers 7 bases. Germline lookup yields CDR1 SGHNT and CDR2 YYREEE (reference sequence). V shed 4 bases, J shed 3 bases, and the junction held 7 bases outside the gene matches. The CDR3 spans 14 residues. The CDR3 sequence is CASSSASGGYEQYF. DNA of the CDR3: TGTGCCAGCAGCAGCGCCTCAGGGGGCTACGAGCAGTACTTC.

The V call is TRBV5-1, the J call TRBJ2-3; TRBD2 agrees at 10 bases. Germline CDR1 is SGHRS and CDR2 is YFSETQ. The CDR3 is 18 amino acids. V was pared by 4 bases and J by 1 base, with 12 bases of the junction left unmatched. CDR3 DNA sequence: TGCGCCAGCAGCCAGCGGACTAGCGGAGCAACCGGCACAGATACGCAGTATTTT. This encodes CASSQRTSGATGTDTQYF. Complete variable domain (other parts from reference TRBV5-1 and TRBJ2-3): KAGVTQTPRYLIKTRGQQVTLSCSPISGHRSVSWYQQTPGQGLQFLFEYFSETQRNKGNFPGRFSGRQFSNSRSEMNVSTLELGDSALYLCASSQRTSGATGTDTQYFGPGTRLTVL.

This clone has more than one count but fewer than ten. CDR3 coding DNA: TGTGCCAGCAGCCCCCGGGGGACGGGCACAGATACGCAGTATTTT. This gives the protein CASSPRGTGTDTQYF. This chain uses TRBV9 with TRBJ2-3; TRBD2 is a possible D gene (6 bases). The germline gives CDR1 SGDLS, CDR2 YYNGEE. The V and J ends lost 4 bases and 1 base respectively, with 13 bases between them. This CDR3 has 15 residues.

CDR3 nucleotide sequence: TGTGCCAGCAGAGCGTTACTAGCGGGGAGGGGAGATACGCAGTATTTT. It specifies CASRALLAGRGDTQYF. V gene TRBV28 combines with J gene TRBJ2-3, with 10 bases aligning to TRBD2. The germline gives CDR1 MDHEN, CDR2 SYDVKM. The CDR3 has 16 residues. Trimming removed 6 bases from V and 5 bases from J; junction bases left unmatched: 11.

The chain recombines TRBV10-3 with TRBJ1-6, with a possible D match to TRBD1 (6 bases). The CDR3 has 15 amino acids. The V end was cut by 2 bases, the J end by 9 bases, with 14 bases between. Germline CDR1 is ENHRY and CDR2 is SYGVKD. In DNA, the CDR3 is TGTGCCATCAGTGAGGGACAGCGGTCGACTTCACCCCTCCACTTT. Protein: CAISEGQRSTSPLHF.

V is TRBV4-3 and J is TRBJ2-7; 7 bases align to TRBD1. CDR1 is LGHNA and CDR2 is YSLEER in the germline V gene. V was clipped by 4 bases and J by 2 bases; unmatched bases: 8. The CDR3 length is 15 residues. For the CDR3, the DNA is TGCGCCAGCAGCCCGATGACAGGGAGTCCCTACGAGCAGTACTTC. It yields the protein CASSPMTGSPYEQYF.

This clone was seen only once. The rearrangement uses TRBV14 and TRBJ1-1; D ambiguous. Between the trimmed V and J ends, which lost 4 bases and 0 bases, there was a span of 6 bases. The CDR3 covers 13 residues. CDR1 and CDR2 (germline): SGHDN, FVKESK. The CDR3 reads CASSLFLNTEAFF. The CDR3 region has the DNA TGTGCCAGCAGCCTCTTCTTGAACACTGAAGCTTTCTTT.

This chain joins TRBV7-3 and TRBJ1-6; TRBD1 matches at 9 bases. V dropped 0 bases and J dropped 15; count of bases not matched to a gene: 6. The CDR3 runs 14 residues. The germline CDR1 and CDR2 sequences are SGHTA and FQGTGA. The CDR3 sequence is CASSLTGGTGNLHF. Written as DNA, the CDR3 is TGTGCCAGCAGCTTAACGGGAGGGACAGGGAACCTCCACTTT.

The gene calls are TRBV2 and TRBJ1-6; D gene uncertain. The CDR3 length is 14 residues. CDR1 SNHLY and CDR2 FYNNEI come from the germline V gene. Trimming shortened V by 4 bases and J by 0 bases, and 4 bases separated the two germline ends. DNA of the CDR3: TGTGCCAGCAGTGCGAGCTCCTATAATTCACCCCTCCACTTT. Its translation is CASSASSYNSPLHF.

In this sample, this clone turned up once. This chain uses TRBV7-2 with TRBJ2-3, with TRBD2 identical over 11 bases. The length of the CDR3 is 16 residues. Germline loops: CDR1 SGHTA, CDR2 FQGNSA. Germline trimming cut 4 bases from V and 7 bases from J; bases unmatched to any gene: 10. The CDR3: CASSSYSGGVAYTQYF. The CDR3 DNA sequence: TGTGCCAGCAGCTCCTATAGCGGGGGGGTCGCCTATACGCAGTATTTT.

The chain carries TRBV12-5 and TRBJ1-4; TRBD1 matches 10 bases. The CDR3 extends over 20 amino acids. Losses at the gene ends were 1 base for V and 2 bases for J; bases not matched to a gene: 13. The germline gives CDR1 LGHNT, CDR2 FRNRAP. DNA for the CDR3: TGTGCTAGTGGTTTGGGCCACCTAGGGGACAGGGGTTTTACTAATGAAAAACTGTTTTTT. It encodes CASGLGHLGDRGFTNEKLFF.

V usage is TRBV7-2 and J usage is TRBJ2-2; no reliable D call. V lost 7 bases, J lost 5 bases, and 5 bases lay in between. CDR1 is SGHTA, CDR2 FQGNSA, per germline. The CDR3 has 11 amino acids. This CDR3 reads CASTNTGELFF. CDR3 bases: TGTGCCAGCACCAATACCGGGGAGCTGTTTTTT.

J is TRBJ2-2 and V is TRBV4-2, with D possibly being TRBD2 (7 bases). CDR3 length equals 14 residues. Trimming left V 4 bases short and J 5 bases short, with 11 bases between. Germline V gives CDR1 LGHNA, CDR2 YNFKEQ. CDR3 protein: CASSLGGRTGELFF. Written as DNA, the CDR3 is TGTGCCAGCAGCCTGGGGGGGCGGACCGGGGAGCTGTTTTTT.

The chain links TRBV6-1 to TRBJ2-7; D perhaps matches TRBD1 (6 bases). Germline V gene sequence: CDR1 MNHNS, CDR2 SASEGT. CDR3 length equals 14 residues. Trimming took 5 bases from V and 3 from J, leaving 14 bases between them. CDR3 sequence reads: CASSPRDIGYEQYF. CDR3 bases: TGTGCCAGCAGTCCCCGGGACATTGGCTACGAGCAGTACTTC.

The CDR3 protein is CASSSPRDRVEETQYF. The CDR3 DNA follows: TGCGCCAGCAGCTCACCCAGGGACAGGGTAGAAGAGACCCAGTACTTC. J is TRBJ2-5 and V is TRBV5-1, with 9 bases matching TRBD1. Unmatched junction bases numbered 9, after V lost 3 bases and J lost 3 bases. The CDR3 extends over 16 amino acids. CDR1 is SGHRS and CDR2 is YFSETQ in the germline V gene.

This clone was detected once. The chain carries TRBV9 and TRBJ2-1; a possible D gene is TRBD2 (6 bases). Germline CDR1 SGDLS, CDR2 YYNGEE. V lost 3 bases, J lost 12 bases, and 10 bases lay in between. There are 11 residues in the CDR3. CDR3 in amino acids: CASSAGVGQFF. In DNA, the CDR3 is TGTGCCAGCAGCGCGGGGGTAGGGCAGTTCTTC.

V is TRBV28 and J is TRBJ1-1; 7 bases map to TRBD1. Looked up from germline, CDR1 is MDHEN and CDR2 is SYDVKM. The CDR3 runs to 12 residues. The V gene end was trimmed by 6 bases and the J gene end by 13 bases; junction bases not matched to a gene: 11. Here the CDR3 DNA reads TGTGCCAGCAGGGTGGGACAGTCGAAGGGTTTCTTT. It yields the protein CASRVGQSKGFF.

The chain combines TRBV5-8 with TRBJ1-2; D not certain. V was shortened by 3 bases and J by 5 bases, with 11 bases between the two germline ends. The CDR3 is made up of 13 amino acids. Germline values: CDR1 SGHTS, CDR2 YDEGEE. CDR3 sequence (DNA): TGTGCCAGCAGCTGGGAGAACCTATATGGCTACACCTTC. Translated, it gives CASSWENLYGYTF.

The chain combines TRBV7-9 with TRBJ1-4, with 7 nucleotides matching TRBD1. V lost 5 bases and J lost 7; bases outside the gene matches: 7. The CDR3 contains 14 residues. From germline, CDR1 is SEHNR and CDR2 FQNEAQ (reference sequence). The DNA for the CDR3 is TGTGCCAGCAGCCCCGGGACAGTCGCTGAAAAACTGTTTTTT. This sequence encodes CASSPGTVAEKLFF.

The chain combines TRBV6-5 with TRBJ1-1; 8 bases line up with TRBD1. The junction had 3 bases not matched to a gene; V was cut back by 6 bases and J by 0 bases. The germline V gene has CDR1 MNHEY and CDR2 SVGAGI. The length of the CDR3 is 14 residues. This CDR3 is CASRTGAMNTEAFF. Here the CDR3 DNA reads TGTGCCAGCAGGACAGGGGCCATGAACACTGAAGCTTTCTTT.

This chain connects TRBV2 to TRBJ2-7; no reliable D call. The CDR3 length is 11 residues. Trimming cost V 6 bases and J 4 bases, with 7 bases left between them. From germline, CDR1 is SNHLY and CDR2 FYNNEI. Here the CDR3 DNA reads TGTGCCAGCAGCGTCCAGTACGAGCAGTACTTC. Translating gives CASSVQYEQYF.